At least ten counts were recorded for the clone carrying this T cell receptor (beta chain). This entry belongs to a study of T cells in Graves' hyperthyroidism and ophthalmopathy. Ophthalmopathy in the patients scored at least 3 on Clinical Activity Score and at least 4 on NOSPECS grade, lasting under 3 months. Thyroid ultrasound, orbital computed tomography, clinical symptoms, and serum thyroxine and TRAb underpinned diagnoses. RNA transcripts gave rise to amplified TCR beta CDR3 regions. HTBI primers were employed in a first-round RT-PCR of the TCR CDR3. TCRdb itself ran the multiplex PCR reads through MiXCR, one entry per CDR3 protein. This repertoire shows 400,000 to 450,000 distinct CDR3 sequences, 14% to 15% found once; its top ten account for less than 15%. The CDR3 is 13 amino acids. Trimming removed 3 bases from V and 6 bases from J, with 13 bases in between. Germline V gene sequence: CDR1 GTSNPN, CDR2 SVGIG (reference sequence).

The genes are TRBV30 and TRBJ2-3; the D call may be TRBD1 or TRBD2 (6 bases each). This sequence was found in a young man with Graves' ophthalmopathy. The sample was blood. This CDR3 reads CAWRLRGADTQYF. CDR3 sequence (DNA): TGTGCCTGGAGACTAAGGGGGGCGGATACGCAGTATTTT.